This T cell receptor beta chain was captured in a study of CD8+CD57+ T cells in acquired aplastic anemia. Those patients picked for sequencing had displayed CD8+CD57+ cell expansion on flow cytometry. V dropped 0 bases and J dropped 6; count of bases not matched to a gene: 21. Germline V gene sequence: CDR1 DFQATT, CDR2 SNEGSKA (reference sequence). This CDR3 has 19 residues. TCR beta VDJ and CDR3 profiling used genomic DNA as template. TCRdb re-derived calls from the reads in MiXCR, one entry per CDR3 protein. Among about 470,000 distinct CDR3 sequences listed, 25% to 40% were seen once. Sample: sorted CD4+, CD8+, or CD8+CD57+ T cells (not recorded which) from PBMCs. This TCR was recovered from a human donor with aplastic anemia. The V gene is TRBV20-1, the J gene TRBJ2-7; 9 nucleotides line up with TRBD2. This CDR3 reads CSARDSIAGAQTGLLEQYF. CDR3 DNA sequence: TGCAGTGCTAGAGATAGCATAGCGGGAGCCCAAACGGGACTACTCGAGCAGTACTTC.